This TCR beta chain comes out of a study of vaccination and CD4 T cells after COVID-19. The treatment denotes: roughly ten-day PBMC culture with coronavirus spike peptide pools or control peptides (ViraFEST assay). ViraFEST used peptide pools to expand antigen-specific T cells and subsequently sequenced their TCRs. With the Oncomine TCR Beta short-read assay, DNA from cultured CD4+ T cells was sequenced. TCRdb reprocessed the PCR reads via MiXCR and lists one record per CDR3 protein. Among approximately 13,000 distinct CDR3 sequences listed, 40% to 50% were seen once. In its sample, this clonotype was seen a few times. Antigen: not known. This CDR3 contains 14 residues. V was trimmed by 7 bases and J by 5 bases, leaving 17 bases between them. Germline values: CDR1 SGHTA, CDR2 FQGNSA.

This clonotype originated in a human donor who had recovered from COVID-19. The chain couples TRBV7-2 to TRBJ1-1, with D tentatively TRBD1 (5 bases). Sequences were derived from CD4+ T cells from blood, cultured in vitro, sampled before SARS-CoV-2 vaccination. DNA of the CDR3: TGTGCCAGCACCTACGGGGGACGACGTACTGAAGCTTTCTTT. Its translation is CASTYGGRRTEAFF.